This T cell receptor (beta chain) was captured by sequencing in a study of blood T cell repertoires in COVID-19. Whole-study context: Samples of COVID-19 (acute and convalescent) were obtained from the United States, Italy and Spain. PBMCs, B-cell-depleted T cells, or T cells provided the cDNA or gDNA that made up the material.

CDR3 size: 14 residues. Germline V gene data show CDR1 as GTSNPN and CDR2 as SVGIG (reference sequence). Trimming took 1 base from V and 6 from J, leaving 15 bases between them. Authors' analysis steps: By means of reference gene primer amplification, nucleated cell counts were estimated. The table came from immunoSEQ multiplex PCR; TCRdb's copy has only in-frame clones and leaves some out. D and trimming were read from the DNA, whereas the V and J calls and clone size are those reported in that table. The sample yields roughly 130,000 clones, about 80% seen once. The sequencing input was peripheral blood. The chain joins TRBV30 to TRBJ1-2; D unclear. This receptor was obtained from an elderly woman with acute or convalescent COVID-19. The CDR3 loop reads CAWSGDWEGNGYTF. CDR3 DNA: TGTGCCTGGAGTGGCGACTGGGAGGGAAATGGCTACACCTTC.